A single sample gave rise to the 26 T cell receptor beta chains below, sequenced in a study of T-cell reconstitution after alpha-beta-depleted transplantation in children. Unique molecular identifiers were used to barcode this TCRbeta library. TCRdb redid the calling of the PCR reads with MiXCR, one entry per CDR3 protein. The table includes hundreds of thousands of distinct CDR3 sequences, over 15% detected once. The material was PBMCs from the stem cell graft donor, obtained from the stem cell graft. Receptors were obtained from a human donor who donated a stem cell graft to a child with acute myeloid leukemia.

This clonotype has ten or more counts. The chain employs TRBV10-3 and TRBJ2-7; 9 bases align to TRBD1. Germline values: CDR1 ENHRY, CDR2 SYGVKD. Unmatched junction bases numbered 8, after V lost 8 bases and J lost 3 bases. The CDR3 consists of 14 residues. CDR3 sequence: CAIRSGTGIYEQYF. The CDR3 nucleotides are TGTGCCATCCGTTCCGGGACAGGGATCTACGAGCAGTACTTC.

The V and J genes are TRBV7-9 and TRBJ1-1; 11 bases map to TRBD1. V trimming: 7 bases; J trimming: 4 bases; junction bases outside the gene matches: 5. The CDR3 has 14 amino acids. In germline, CDR1 is SEHNR, CDR2 FQNEAQ (reference sequence). The CDR3 is CASIPGQGGTEAFF. The CDR3 DNA follows: TGTGCCAGCATCCCGGGACAGGGGGGCACTGAAGCTTTCTTT.

The J gene is TRBJ2-7, the V gene TRBV7-8, with TRBD2 as a possible D gene (6 bases). The CDR3 has 12 amino acids. Trimming took off 5 bases at V and 7 bases at J, with 12 bases between the two ends. The V gene's germline CDR1 is SGHVS and CDR2 FQNEAQ. The CDR3 loop is CASSKGLGEQYF. The CDR3 DNA is TGTGCCAGCAGCAAGGGACTGGGAGAGCAGTACTTC.

In this sample, this clonotype turned up a few times. The V gene is TRBV10-3, the J gene TRBJ1-2, with 8 positions matching TRBD1. Germline-derived CDR1 and CDR2 are ENHRY and SYGVKD. The J segment lost 7 bases and the V segment lost 2 bases, leaving 3 bases of the junction unmatched. The CDR3 loop spans 13 amino acids. Written as DNA, the CDR3 is TGTGCCATCAGTGAGACAGGGGGGTCTGGCTACACCTTC. Translating it yields CAISETGGSGYTF.

This clonotype has just a few counts. V and J are TRBV5-6 and TRBJ1-2, with 9 bases identical to TRBD1. Trimming at V came to 4 bases and at J to 6 bases, leaving 7 bases not matched to a gene. CDR1 is SGHDT and CDR2 is YYEEEE in the germline V gene. CDR3 length equals 14 residues. Written as DNA, the CDR3 is TGTGCCAGCAGCCCGGGACAGGGTCGGAATGGCTACACCTTC. This translates into CASSPGQGRNGYTF.

This clonotype was seen ten or more times. The rearrangement uses TRBV20-1 and TRBJ2-3; D is undetermined. Between the trimmed V and J ends, which lost 0 bases and 2 bases, there was a span of 15 bases. This CDR3 spans 16 amino acids. Germline values: CDR1 DFQATT, CDR2 SNEGSKA (reference sequence). As DNA, the CDR3 is TGCAGTGCTAGAGATCCGTCCGGGCCAGACACAGATACGCAGTATTTT. As protein: CSARDPSGPDTDTQYF.

This chain links TRBV5-1 with TRBJ1-1; possible D gene TRBD1, 5 bases. CDR3 length equals 13 residues. CDR1 is SGHRS and CDR2 is YFSETQ in the germline V gene. V was shortened by 0 bases and J by 7 bases, with 10 bases between the two germline ends. CDR3 region: CASSLAGTIEAFF. The CDR3 DNA follows: TGCGCCAGCAGCTTGGCCGGGACTATTGAAGCTTTCTTT.

Many counts were recorded for this clonotype. The chain employs TRBV5-5 and TRBJ2-7; D is perhaps TRBD2 (6 bases). The germline V gene encodes CDR1 SGHKS and CDR2 YYEKEE (reference sequence). V lost 4 bases to trimming and J lost 3 bases, with 14 bases between them. The CDR3 consists of 14 residues. The CDR3 sequence is CASSRTTDYYEQYF. The CDR3 DNA is TGTGCCAGCAGCCGAACGACGGACTACTACGAGCAGTACTTC.

J is TRBJ1-5 and V is TRBV21-1. TRBV21-1 is a recognized pseudogene. This CDR3 spans 18 amino acids. CDR3 sequence: CASSSYQGRDWDNQPQHF. In DNA form, the CDR3 reads TGTGCCAGCAGCAGTTACCAGGGGAGGGATTGGGACAATCAGCCCCAGCATTTT.

The chain joins TRBV3-1 to TRBJ1-6, with D hard to call. The germline CDR1 and CDR2 sequences are LGHDT and YNNKEL (reference sequence). The CDR3 has 12 residues. V lost 1 base, J lost 8 bases, and 3 bases lay in between. The CDR3 is CASSQVDSPLHF. In DNA form, the CDR3 reads TGTGCCAGCAGCCAAGTAGATTCACCCCTCCACTTT.

This clonotype was counted at least ten times. This CDR3 reads CASSGGDASYEQYV. The DNA for the CDR3 is TGTGCCAGCAGCGGGGGGGACGCCTCCTACGAGCAGTACGTC. V usage is TRBV7-2 and J usage is TRBJ2-7, with 7 bases fitting TRBD2. The ends lost 5 bases at V and 0 bases at J; junction bases unmatched: 4. Germline CDR1 and CDR2: SGHTA and FQGNSA. The CDR3 is 14 residues long.

The table lists this clonotype with a few counts. The V gene is TRBV30, the J gene TRBJ2-7; D not certain. Trimming took 0 bases from V and 6 from J, leaving 6 bases between them. Germline CDR1 and CDR2: GTSNPN and SVGIG (reference sequence). This CDR3 contains 11 residues. The CDR3, as DNA: TGTGCCTGGAGTGTGGGTCCCGAGCAGTACTTC. This codes for CAWSVGPEQYF.

This clonotype was counted many times. The rearrangement links TRBV20-1 to TRBJ2-3; TRBD1 is a possible D gene (5 bases). Trimming shortened V by 8 bases and J by 2 bases, and 20 bases separated the two germline ends. This CDR3 is built from 15 residues. CDR1 and CDR2 from the germline V gene are DFQATT and SNEGSKA (reference sequence). The CDR3 DNA is TGCAGTCTTACCCAGACAGATACATTCACAGATACGCAGTATTTT. Its protein product is CSLTQTDTFTDTQYF.

In its sample, this clonotype was seen a few times. This chain joins TRBV7-3 and TRBJ2-7, with D possibly being TRBD1 or TRBD2 (6 bases each). The germline V gene encodes CDR1 SGHTA and CDR2 FQGTGA. The CDR3 contains 13 residues. V lost 1 base, J lost 6 bases, and 10 bases lay in between. CDR3 sequence: CASSLKQGGEQYF. CDR3 sequence (DNA): TGTGCCAGCAGCTTAAAACAGGGAGGCGAGCAGTACTTC.

The V gene is TRBV3-1, the J gene TRBJ1-2; D not certain. The CDR3 covers 15 residues. Germline-derived CDR1 and CDR2 are LGHDT and YNNKEL (reference sequence). V shed 1 base and J shed 4 bases, with 13 bases lying between them. CDR3 protein: CASSQGLGGFYGYTF. The CDR3 DNA is TGTGCCAGCAGCCAAGGGTTAGGAGGATTCTATGGCTACACCTTC. Full variable domain (outside the CDR3, taken from reference TRBV3-1 and TRBJ1-2): DTAVSQTPKYLVTQMGNDKSIKCEQNLGHDTMYWYKQDSKKFLKIMFSYNNKELIINETVPNRFSPKSPDKAHLNLHINSLELGDSAVYFCASSQGLGGFYGYTFGSGTRLTVV.

The table lists this clonotype with a few counts. This chain connects TRBV7-8 to TRBJ2-3, with D possibly being TRBD2 (5 bases). CDR1 is SGHVS, CDR2 FQNEAQ, per germline. The CDR3 is 16 residues long. Trimming removed 4 bases from V and 5 bases from J, with 19 bases in between. The CDR3, as DNA: TGTGCCAGCAGCTCCCGTATACTCAGCGGACGAGATACGCAGTATTTT. Amino acids: CASSSRILSGRDTQYF.

This clonotype was observed many times. The gene calls are TRBV20-1 and TRBJ2-2, with D possibly called TRBD1 or TRBD2 (5 bases each). V shed 3 bases and J shed 3 bases, with 11 bases lying between them. The V gene's germline CDR1 is DFQATT and CDR2 SNEGSKA (reference sequence). The CDR3 spans 14 residues. The CDR3: CSASPGLHTGELFF. The CDR3 DNA reads as TGCAGTGCTAGTCCGGGGCTTCACACCGGGGAGCTGTTTTTT.

This clonotype showed up just a few times. The chain is built from TRBV5-1 and TRBJ2-6; D call uncertain. This CDR3 contains 14 residues. Germline CDR1 SGHRS, CDR2 YFSETQ. V lost 2 bases and J lost 11, with 14 bases in between. CDR3: CASSLQSTIDVLTF. CDR3 bases: TGCGCCAGCAGCTTACAGAGTACCATAGACGTCCTGACTTTC.

J is TRBJ2-5 and V is TRBV29-1; D ambiguous. The CDR3 loop spans 14 amino acids. From germline, CDR1 is SQVTM and CDR2 ANQGSEA. The V gene lost 2 bases and the J gene lost 3 bases, with 13 bases spanning the gap. The DNA for the CDR3 is TGCAGCGTTGAAATATTAGGCCAGAAAGAGACCCAGTACTTC. Its translation is CSVEILGQKETQYF.

This clonotype was seen many times. The rearrangement uses TRBV20-1 and TRBJ1-2; TRBD1 might be the D (6 bases). CDR1 and CDR2 (germline): DFQATT, SNEGSKA (reference sequence). V was cut by 8 bases and J by 4 bases, with 26 bases left in between. This CDR3 has 16 residues. CDR3 coding DNA: TGCAGTTCCAAAACCGCGGGGGCTAAAGGGCCCTATGGCTACACCTTC. As protein: CSSKTAGAKGPYGYTF.

The chain employs TRBV10-1 and TRBJ2-4; TRBD2 agrees at 7 bases. With 2 bases clipped from V and 7 bases from J, the junction kept 11 bases outside the gene matches. CDR3 size: 16 residues. Germline lookup yields CDR1 WNHNN and CDR2 SYGVQD (reference sequence). This CDR3 reads CASSEQNGGNRNIQYF. In DNA form, the CDR3 reads TGCGCCAGCAGTGAGCAAAACGGGGGGAACCGTAACATTCAGTACTTC.

In this sample, this clonotype turned up a few times. This chain links TRBV28 with TRBJ2-1; 7 bases fit TRBD2. The CDR3 has 15 amino acids. CDR1 is MDHEN, CDR2 SYDVKM, per germline. J gave up 8 bases and V 7 bases, and 14 bases lay outside the gene matches. The CDR3 loop reads CASNPWEGGRDEQFF. The CDR3, as DNA: TGTGCCAGCAACCCTTGGGAGGGAGGAAGGGATGAGCAGTTCTTC.

The chain links TRBV18 to TRBJ1-6; a possible D gene is TRBD1 (5 bases). CDR3 length: 15 residues. CDR1 and CDR2 (germline): KGHSH, LQKENI. V lost 4 bases to trimming and J lost 5 bases, with 12 bases between them. The CDR3 region has the DNA TGTGCCAGCTCACGCCAGGGACGGGATAATTCACCCCTCCACTTT. Protein product: CASSRQGRDNSPLHF.

The chain employs TRBV4-2 and TRBJ1-5; D uncertain. The CDR3 contains 13 residues. Germline CDR1 LGHNA, CDR2 YNFKEQ. V lost 2 bases and J lost 6, with 8 bases in between. CDR3: CASSQSIAQPQHF. CDR3 nucleotides: TGTGCCAGCAGCCAATCCATAGCTCAGCCCCAGCATTTT.

This clonotype was picked up a small number of times. CDR3 in amino acids: CASSLIPLTGDERNTIYF. The CDR3 bases are TGTGCCAGCAGCTTAATCCCCCTGACAGGGGACGAAAGAAACACCATATATTTT. The V gene is TRBV11-2, the J gene TRBJ1-3; TRBD1 agrees at 8 bases. CDR1 is SGHAT, CDR2 FQNNGV, per germline. J was trimmed by 5 bases and V by 2 bases; bases with no gene match: 14. The CDR3 covers 18 residues.

In this sample, this clonotype turned up a few times. This sequence joins TRBV6-1 and TRBJ1-5; the match to TRBD1 covers 9 bases. From germline, CDR1 is MNHNS and CDR2 SASEGT. The junction had 11 bases not matched to a gene; V was cut back by 8 bases and J by 6 bases. This CDR3 has 15 residues. CDR3 region: CASGSGQGRIQPQHF. The CDR3 DNA is TGTGCCAGCGGGTCGGGACAGGGACGGATTCAGCCCCAGCATTTT.